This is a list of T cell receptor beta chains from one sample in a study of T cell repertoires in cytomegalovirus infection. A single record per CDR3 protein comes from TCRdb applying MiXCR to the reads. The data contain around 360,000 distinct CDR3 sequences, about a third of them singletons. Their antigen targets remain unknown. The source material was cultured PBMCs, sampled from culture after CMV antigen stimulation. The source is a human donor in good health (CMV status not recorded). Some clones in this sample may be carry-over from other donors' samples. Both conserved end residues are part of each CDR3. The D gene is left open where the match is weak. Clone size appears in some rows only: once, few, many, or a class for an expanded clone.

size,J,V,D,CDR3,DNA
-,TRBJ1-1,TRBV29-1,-,CSVRVRTTEAFF,TGCAGCGTTCGGGTCCGGACGACTGAAGCTTTCTTT
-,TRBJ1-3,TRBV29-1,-,CSVARQGGNTIYF,TGCAGCGTTGCCAGGCAGGGAGGAAACACCATATATTTT
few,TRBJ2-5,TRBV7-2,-,CASSSLLETQYF,TGTGCCAGCAGCTCTCTCTTAGAGACCCAGTACTTC
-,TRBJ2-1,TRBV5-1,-,CASSLTEPGEQFF,TGCGCCAGCAGCTTGACGGAGCCCGGTGAGCAGTTCTTC
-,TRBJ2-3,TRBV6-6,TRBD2,CASSYRREAFDTQYF,TGTGCCAGCAGTTATAGGCGGGAGGCCTTTGATACGCAGTATTTT
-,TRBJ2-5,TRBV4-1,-,CASSQASEKTAQYF,TGCGCCAGCAGCCAAGCGAGCGAGAAGACGGCGCAGTACTTC
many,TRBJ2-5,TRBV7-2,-,CASSLTETQYF,TGTGCCAGCAGCTTAACAGAGACCCAGTACTTC
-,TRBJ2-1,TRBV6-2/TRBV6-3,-,CASTDFNEQFF,TGTGCCAGCACCGACTTTAATGAGCAGTTCTTC
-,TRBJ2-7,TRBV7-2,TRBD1,CASSPRDRGEQYF,TGTGCCAGCAGCCCGAGGGACAGGGGAGAGCAGTACTTC
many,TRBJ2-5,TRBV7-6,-,CASSLVQQETQYF,TGTGCCAGCAGCTTAGTACAGCAAGAGACCCAGTACTTC
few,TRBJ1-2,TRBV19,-,CASSIDRIYGYTF,TGTGCCAGTAGTATAGACAGGATCTATGGCTACACCTTC
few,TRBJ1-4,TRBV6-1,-,CASRKQGDAEKLFF,TGTGCCAGCCGCAAGCAGGGTGACGCTGAAAAACTGTTTTTT
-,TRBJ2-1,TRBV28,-,CASSSIRDGRYNEQFF,TGTGCCAGCAGTTCGATCCGGGACGGGAGATACAATGAGCAGTTCTTC
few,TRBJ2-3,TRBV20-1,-,CSARDSAPDTQYF,TGCAGTGCTAGAGATAGCGCACCTGATACGCAGTATTTT
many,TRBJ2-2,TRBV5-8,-,CASRKGVSGELFF,TGTGCCAGCAGGAAAGGGGTTTCCGGGGAGCTGTTTTTT
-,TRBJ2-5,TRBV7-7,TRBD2,CASSRSWLAEQETQYF,TGTGCCAGCAGCCGCTCGTGGCTAGCGGAACAAGAGACCCAGTACTTC
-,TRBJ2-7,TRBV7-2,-,CASSLGRSDEQYF,TGTGCCAGCAGCTTAGGAAGGAGCGACGAGCAGTACTTC
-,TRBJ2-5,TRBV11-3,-,CASRYGSETQYF,TGTGCCAGCAGATACGGAAGCGAGACCCAGTACTTC
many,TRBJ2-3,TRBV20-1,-,CSARDPMALSTDTQYF,TGCAGTGCTAGAGACCCAATGGCGCTTAGCACAGATACGCAGTATTTT
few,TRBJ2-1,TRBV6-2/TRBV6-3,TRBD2,CASTTLAGVNEQFF,TGTGCCAGCACGACCCTAGCGGGAGTCAATGAGCAGTTCTTC
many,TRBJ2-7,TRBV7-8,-,CASSLRSLYEQYF,TGTGCCAGCAGCTTAAGGTCCCTCTACGAGCAGTACTTC
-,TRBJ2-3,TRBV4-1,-,CASMRAYPPDTQYF,TGCGCCAGCATGAGGGCCTACCCCCCAGATACGCAGTATTTT
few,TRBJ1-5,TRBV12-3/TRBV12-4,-,CASSPGGRQPQHF,TGTGCCAGCAGTCCCGGGGGGAGGCAGCCCCAGCATTTT